The clone carrying this TCR beta chain appeared once. These data belong to a study of blood T cell repertoires in COVID-19. As for the study in general: Acute and convalescent COVID-19 specimens originated in the United States, Italy and Spain.

Living in about 25 US areas, the participants were between roughly 18 and 95 years of age. Germline assignment: CDR1 SGHNT and CDR2 YYREEE (reference sequence). The CDR3 consists of 14 residues. V shed 1 base and J shed 1 base, with 8 bases lying between them. Original data processing: By means of reference gene primer amplification, nucleated cell counts were estimated. Repertoires were generated with immunoSEQ multiplex PCR, while TCRdb's copy carries only in-frame clones and drops some. For V, J and clone size, that table is used; D and trimming come from the DNA. The repertoire includes roughly 400,000 clones, 90% of them detected once, and about 0.63% sits in the top ten.

This receptor was obtained from a man between 18 and 35 years old who had recovered from COVID-19. The sequenced sample was PBMCs or T cells enriched from blood (not recorded which). This sequence joins TRBV5-4 and TRBJ1-1; the D is unclear. The DNA for the CDR3 is TGTGCCAGCAGCTTGCGGGTAGGGAACACTGAAGCTTTCTTT. This sequence encodes CASSLRVGNTEAFF.